Below are 28 T cell receptor beta chains sequenced from a single sample in a study of T cell responses to AZD1222 COVID-19 vaccine (dated by TCRdb to the early 2020s). Libraries were built with the immunoSEQ multiplex PCR assay. TCRdb carries this immuneACCESS record with in-frame sequences only. Its versions omit some clonotypes, under half of them owing to an unresolved V gene in the studies checked, with the rest unexplained. The sample has around 71,000 clones on record, around four fifths of them singletons. The ten largest clonotypes hold around 2.8% of the sample. The meaning of the sample's time point label: baseline before first vaccination. The source was peripheral blood, collected on day 0 of AZD1222 vaccination. The source of these receptors is an adult in good health.

The chain has TRBV9 and TRBJ2-5, with 7 bases lining up with TRBD1. Germline V gene lookup returns CDR1 SGDLS and CDR2 YYNGEE. Trimming removed 1 base from V and 1 base from J; junction bases left unmatched: 7. CDR3 length: 16 amino acids. Here the CDR3 reads CASSVSFRGTQETQYF. CDR3 coding DNA: TGTGCCAGCAGCGTATCTTTCAGGGGGACCCAAGAGACCCAGTACTTC.

The J gene is TRBJ2-1, the V gene TRBV24-1; 15 bases fit TRBD2. Germline V lookup: CDR1 KGHDR, CDR2 SFDVKD. V was pared by 6 bases and J by 7 bases, with 6 bases of the junction left unmatched. This CDR3 is built from 16 residues. The CDR3 here is CATSTSGTSGRNEQFF. The CDR3 coding sequence is TGTGCCACCAGTACTTCCGGGACTAGCGGGAGGAATGAGCAGTTCTTC.

This clone was picked up one time. This rearrangement joins TRBV29-1 to TRBJ1-2; 7 bases are a match to TRBD1. J gave up 5 bases and V 4 bases, and 7 bases lay outside the gene matches. The CDR3 covers 13 residues. CDR1 and CDR2 from the germline V gene are SQVTM and ANQGSEA. CDR3 protein: CSVVPGGLYGYTF. Here the CDR3 DNA reads TGCAGCGTTGTACCAGGGGGGCTGTATGGCTACACCTTC.

V usage is TRBV5-4 and J usage is TRBJ2-3; D assignment may be TRBD1 or TRBD2 (5 bases each). The CDR3 extends over 16 amino acids. V lost 4 bases and J lost 5, with 20 bases in between. The V gene's germline CDR1 is SGHNT and CDR2 YYREEE (reference sequence). CDR3 loop: CASSPLGTSRVDTQYF. The CDR3 DNA sequence: TGTGCCAGCAGCCCCCTAGGGACGAGCCGGGTAGATACGCAGTATTTT.

The chain is built from TRBV7-2 and TRBJ2-3; D might be TRBD2 (6 bases). CDR3 size: 17 residues. Between the trimmed V and J ends, which lost 2 bases and 0 bases, there was a span of 15 bases. The germline CDR1 and CDR2 sequences are SGHTA and FQGNSA. The CDR3 DNA reads as TGTGCCAGCAGCTTAAGTTTCCGGGGGACTAGCACAGATACGCAGTATTTT. As protein: CASSLSFRGTSTDTQYF.

The chain has TRBV7-2 and TRBJ2-7; 7 nucleotides agree with TRBD2. The CDR3 covers 16 residues. V dropped 4 bases and J dropped 3; count of bases not matched to a gene: 12. Germline CDR1 is SGHTA and CDR2 is FQGNSA. In DNA form, the CDR3 reads TGTGCCAGCAGCTCGGGCCGTGGCGGGGGTGGCTACGAGCAGTACTTC. Translation gives CASSSGRGGGGYEQYF.

This clone was observed once. CDR3 coding DNA: TGTGCCAGCAGCGTAGCAGATACGCAGTATTTT. This translates into CASSVADTQYF. The chain carries TRBV3-1 (or the pseudogene TRBV3-2) and TRBJ2-3; D is unclear. The CDR3 consists of 11 residues. Germline loops: CDR1 LGHDT, CDR2 YNNKEL (reference sequence). The V and J ends lost 5 bases and 4 bases respectively, with 4 bases between them.

In the case of this clone: Distinct nucleotide sequences in the sample also encode this CDR3. The chain employs TRBV18 and TRBJ1-5, with a possible D match to TRBD1 (5 bases). Germline V CDR1 and CDR2: KGHSH, LQKENI. There are 13 residues in the CDR3. The V and J ends lost 6 bases and 1 base respectively, with 7 bases between them. The CDR3 DNA reads as TGTGCCAGCTCGGGGGACAGCAATCAGCCCCAGCATTTT. This encodes CASSGDSNQPQHF.

The V call is TRBV18, the J call TRBJ1-5; TRBD1 agrees at 11 bases. The J segment lost 5 bases and the V segment lost 8 bases, leaving 5 bases of the junction unmatched. Germline lookup yields CDR1 KGHSH and CDR2 LQKENI. The CDR3 covers 14 residues. The CDR3 loop reads CASTRTGGDQPQHF. The CDR3 DNA follows: TGTGCCAGCACTCGGACAGGGGGCGATCAGCCCCAGCATTTT.

The chain links TRBV30 to TRBJ1-1, with D uncertain. CDR1 is GTSNPN, CDR2 SVGIG, per germline (reference sequence). This CDR3 region has 15 residues. V was shortened by 4 bases and J by 0 bases, with 15 bases between the two germline ends. CDR3: CAWTPWGGMNTEAFF. Written as DNA, the CDR3 is TGTGCCTGGACTCCTTGGGGAGGGATGAACACTGAAGCTTTCTTT. The full variable domain, in which reference TRBV30 and TRBJ1-1 provide the parts outside the CDR3, is SQTIHQWPATLVQPVGSPLSLECTVEGTSNPNLYWYRQAAGRGLQLLFYSVGIGQISSEVPQNLSASRPQDRQFILSSKKLLLSDSGFYLCAWTPWGGMNTEAFFGQGTRLTVV.

This clone was found once. The V and J genes are TRBV15 and TRBJ1-2; weak D call: TRBD1 (6 bases). This CDR3 has 15 residues. V was shortened by 0 bases and J by 2 bases, with 10 bases between the two germline ends. Germline CDR1 and CDR2: LNHNV and YYDKDF (reference sequence). The CDR3 DNA sequence: TGTGCCACCAGCAGAGAGGCAGGGGCGAACTATGGCTACACCTTC. It encodes CATSREAGANYGYTF.

The chain combines TRBV30 with TRBJ2-1; D ambiguous. From germline, CDR1 is GTSNPN and CDR2 SVGIG (reference sequence). The CDR3 totals 14 residues. The CDR3 here is CGWGTAYSYNEQFF. CDR3 DNA sequence: TGTGGATGGGGTACAGCATACTCCTACAATGAGCAGTTCTTC.

The J gene is TRBJ1-4, the V gene TRBV14; TRBD1 agrees at 7 bases. In germline, CDR1 is SGHDN, CDR2 FVKESK. The CDR3 sequence is 15 residues long. The V segment lost 4 bases and the J segment 4 bases; nucleotides outside the gene matches: 6. The CDR3 DNA reads as TGTGCCAGCAGCCGAAACAGGGGCAATAATGAAAAACTGTTTTTT. Protein product: CASSRNRGNNEKLFF.

This clone occurred a few times. CDR3 region: CASSLAGLGGTQYF. The DNA for the CDR3 is TGTGCCAGCAGCTTGGCAGGTCTGGGAGGGACCCAGTACTTC. V gene TRBV5-6 combines with J gene TRBJ2-5; tentatively, D is TRBD2 (6 bases). Germline-derived CDR1 and CDR2 are SGHDT and YYEEEE. Trimming left V 0 bases short and J 7 bases short, with 13 bases between. The CDR3 runs to 14 residues.

The rearrangement links TRBV4-3 to TRBJ2-3; D not certain. Germline loops: CDR1 LGHNA, CDR2 YSLEER. The length of the CDR3 is 18 residues. The germline V and J ends were trimmed by 0 bases and 1 base, with 17 bases remaining between them. The CDR3 is CASSQDLSVAHGTDTQYF. The CDR3 DNA reads TGCGCCAGCAGCCAAGATCTTTCTGTGGCCCACGGCACAGATACGCAGTATTTT.

V usage is TRBV7-2 and J usage is TRBJ2-3, with unresolved D. V lost 2 bases and J lost 0, with 9 bases in between. Germline-derived CDR1 and CDR2 are SGHTA and FQGNSA. This CDR3 has 15 residues. Here the CDR3 reads CASSLTYSSTDTQYF. In DNA form, the CDR3 reads TGTGCCAGCAGCTTAACATACTCGAGCACAGATACGCAGTATTTT.

J is TRBJ1-5 and V is TRBV18; 11 nucleotides agree with TRBD1. The CDR3 totals 16 residues. The junction had 3 bases not matched to a gene; V was cut back by 4 bases and J by 1 base. Germline V gene data show CDR1 as KGHSH and CDR2 as LQKENI. CDR3: CASSRGTGGSNQPQHF. The DNA for the CDR3 is TGTGCCAGCTCACGCGGGACAGGGGGAAGCAATCAGCCCCAGCATTTT.

The gene calls are TRBV7-9 and TRBJ1-5; D is undetermined. CDR1 is SEHNR and CDR2 is FQNEAQ in the germline V gene (reference sequence). This CDR3 is 16 amino acids long. Deletions cut 1 base from V and 0 bases from J, with 10 bases between. The CDR3 DNA is TGTGCCAGCAGCTTAGATGGACCCGGTAGCAATCAGCCCCAGCATTTT. It is translated as CASSLDGPGSNQPQHF.

This chain connects TRBV13 to TRBJ2-2; D possibly uses TRBD1 or TRBD2 (6 bases each). With 5 bases removed from V and 5 bases from J, the gap between germline ends came to 18 bases. Germline V gives CDR1 PRHDT, CDR2 FYEKMQ (reference sequence). CDR3 size: 16 residues. CDR3 sequence (DNA): TGTGCCAGCAGCCTTGGAGGGGGAGCTAGGACCGGGGAGCTGTTTTTT. It translates to CASSLGGGARTGELFF.

The V call is TRBV15, the J call TRBJ1-1, with D maybe TRBD1 (5 bases). The CDR3 loop spans 14 amino acids. CDR1 LNHNV and CDR2 YYDKDF come from the germline V gene (reference sequence). V lost 5 bases, J lost 4 bases, and 14 bases lay in between. The CDR3 is CATSAQGRGTEAFF. In DNA form, the CDR3 reads TGTGCCACCAGCGCTCAGGGCCGGGGCACTGAAGCTTTCTTT.

This clone was counted only a few times. This chain joins TRBV7-2 and TRBJ1-2, with D maybe TRBD1 (5 bases). CDR1 and CDR2 (germline): SGHTA, FQGNSA. The V and J ends lost 5 bases and 0 bases respectively, with 13 bases between them. CDR3 length: 15 residues. DNA for the CDR3: TGTGCCAGCAGCACCACAGGAACTACTAACTATGGCTACACCTTC. Translated: CASSTTGTTNYGYTF.

This clone appeared a few times. This chain connects TRBV18 to TRBJ2-2; TRBD2 aligns across 7 bases. Germline-derived CDR1 and CDR2 are KGHSH and LQKENI. This CDR3 has 18 residues. J gave up 1 base and V 3 bases, and 11 bases lay outside the gene matches. In DNA form, the CDR3 reads TGTGCCAGCTCACCGAACGCCGTGGCTAGCGGGAACACCGGGGAGCTGTTTTTT. This encodes CASSPNAVASGNTGELFF.

J is TRBJ2-1 and V is TRBV7-9; TRBD1 matches 7 bases. This CDR3 contains 15 residues. Germline CDR1 and CDR2: SEHNR and FQNEAQ (reference sequence). The J segment lost 8 bases and the V segment lost 3 bases, leaving 10 bases of the junction unmatched. CDR3 DNA: TGTGCCAGCAGCTTGCAGACAGGGTACCCCCATGAGCAGTTCTTC. It specifies CASSLQTGYPHEQFF. Full variable domain (rest looked up from reference TRBV7-9 and TRBJ2-1): DTGVSQNPRHKITKRGQNVTFRCDPISEHNRLYWYRQTLGQGPEFLTYFQNEAQLEKSRLLSDRFSAERPKGSFSTLEIQRTEQGDSAMYLCASSLQTGYPHEQFFGPGTRLTVL.

The rearrangement joins TRBV9 to TRBJ2-7; maybe TRBD1 (6 bases). Germline V CDR1 and CDR2: SGDLS, YYNGEE. V lost 0 bases to trimming and J lost 0 bases, with 10 bases between them. CDR3 length: 15 residues. The CDR3 coding sequence is TGTGCCAGCAGCGTAGTAACAGGGACCTCCTACGAGCAGTACTTC. Its protein is CASSVVTGTSYEQYF.

The chain employs TRBV5-1 and TRBJ2-6; D ambiguous. The germline gives CDR1 SGHRS, CDR2 YFSETQ. The CDR3 contains 17 residues. Between the trimmed V and J ends, which lost 0 bases and 0 bases, there was a span of 10 bases. The CDR3 DNA reads TGCGCCAGCAGCTTGGGGGATCAGTACTCTGGGGCCAACGTCCTGACTTTC. Its translation: CASSLGDQYSGANVLTF.

The count of this clone is one. The chain couples TRBV9 to TRBJ2-5, with D possibly matching TRBD2 (6 bases). V lost 0 bases, J lost 5 bases, and 14 bases lay in between. From germline, CDR1 is SGDLS and CDR2 YYNGEE. The CDR3 has 15 amino acids. In nucleotides, the CDR3 is TGTGCCAGCAGCGTAGGGGGCGGGGTGATGGAGACCCAGTACTTC. Residues: CASSVGGGVMETQYF.

This clone has a handful of counts. The chain has TRBV27 and TRBJ1-4; no definite D call. The V gene's germline CDR1 is MNHEY and CDR2 SMNVEV (reference sequence). The CDR3 consists of 14 residues. V gave up 5 bases and J gave up 2 bases, with 9 bases separating them. CDR3 in DNA: TGTGCCAGCAGTCCCCTAGGGACTAATGAAAAACTGTTTTTT. Translated, it gives CASSPLGTNEKLFF.

This clone was picked up a small number of times. The V call is TRBV3-1 (or the pseudogene TRBV3-2), the J call TRBJ2-4; D might be TRBD1 (7 bases). CDR1 is LGHDT, CDR2 YNNKEL, per germline (reference sequence). V was pared by 0 bases and J by 9 bases, with 12 bases between. This CDR3 is 14 amino acids long. The CDR3 is CASSQDAGQTIQYF. In DNA, the CDR3 is TGTGCCAGCAGCCAAGATGCGGGACAGACCATTCAGTACTTC.